This TCR beta chain emerged from a study of shared clonotypes between healthy human individuals. Study findings and constraints: Memory subsets generally showed smaller estimated richness than naive subsets did.

On this clone: Its target is not known. The sample carries other DNA sequences with the same CDR3.

The CDR3 extends over 14 amino acids. Per the germline V gene, CDR1 is SGHDT and CDR2 is YYEEEE. V was shortened by 4 bases and J by 0 bases, with 8 bases between the two germline ends. Data came from immunoSEQ multiplex PCR; TCRdb stores just in-frame clones and leaves some out. There are around 1,900,000 clones in the sample; 93% occur only once, and about 1.6% lies in the top ten. CD8 cells regarded as naive lacked CD45RO, were positively chosen for CCR7, and omitted terminally differentiated effector memory CD45RA+ cells. Donors were Caucasian adults residing in Nashville, Tennessee, USA. The TCR was taken from a man younger than 35 in good health. Some clones in this sample may be carry-over from other donors' samples. This chain uses TRBV5-6 with TRBJ1-3; the D gene is possibly TRBD1 (6 bases). The material sequenced was naive CD8+ T cells from PBMCs. The CDR3 nucleotides read TGTGCCAGCAGCCTGACAGGCTCTGGAAACACCATATATTTT. Its protein product is CASSLTGSGNTIYF.